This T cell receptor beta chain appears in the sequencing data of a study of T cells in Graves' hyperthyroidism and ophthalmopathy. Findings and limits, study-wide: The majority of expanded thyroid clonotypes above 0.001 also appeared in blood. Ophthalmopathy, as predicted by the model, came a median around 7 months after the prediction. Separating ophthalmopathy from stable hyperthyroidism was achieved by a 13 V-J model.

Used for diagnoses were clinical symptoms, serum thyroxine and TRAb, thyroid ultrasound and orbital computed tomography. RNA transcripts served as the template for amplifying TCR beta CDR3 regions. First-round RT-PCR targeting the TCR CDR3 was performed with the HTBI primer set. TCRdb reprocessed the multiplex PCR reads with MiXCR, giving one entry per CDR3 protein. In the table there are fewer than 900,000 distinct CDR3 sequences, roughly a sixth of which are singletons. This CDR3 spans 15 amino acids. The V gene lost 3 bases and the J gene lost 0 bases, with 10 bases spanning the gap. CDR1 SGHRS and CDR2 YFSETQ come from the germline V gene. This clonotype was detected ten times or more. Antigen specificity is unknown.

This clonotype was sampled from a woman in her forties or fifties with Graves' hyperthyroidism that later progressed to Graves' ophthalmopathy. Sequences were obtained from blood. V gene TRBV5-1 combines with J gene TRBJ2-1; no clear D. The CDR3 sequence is CASSSTSSSYNEQFF. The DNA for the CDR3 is TGCGCCAGCAGCTCTACAAGCAGCTCCTACAATGAGCAGTTCTTC.